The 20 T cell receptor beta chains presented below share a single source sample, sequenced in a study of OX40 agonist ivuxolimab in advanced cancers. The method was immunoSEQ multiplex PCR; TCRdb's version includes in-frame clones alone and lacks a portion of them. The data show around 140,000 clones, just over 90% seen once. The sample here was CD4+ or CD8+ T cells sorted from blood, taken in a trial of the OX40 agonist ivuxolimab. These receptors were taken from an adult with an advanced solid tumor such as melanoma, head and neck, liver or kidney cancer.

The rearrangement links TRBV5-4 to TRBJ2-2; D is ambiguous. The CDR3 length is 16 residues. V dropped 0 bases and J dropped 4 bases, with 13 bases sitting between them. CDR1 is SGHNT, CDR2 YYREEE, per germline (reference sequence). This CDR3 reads CASSLAPGYGTGELFF. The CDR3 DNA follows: TGTGCCAGCAGCTTGGCGCCCGGGTATGGCACCGGGGAGCTGTTTTTT.

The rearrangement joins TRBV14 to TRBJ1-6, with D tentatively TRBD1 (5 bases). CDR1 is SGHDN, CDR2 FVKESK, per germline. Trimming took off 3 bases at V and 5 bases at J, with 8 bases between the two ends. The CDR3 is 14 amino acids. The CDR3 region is CASSHWGDNSPLHF. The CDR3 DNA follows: TGTGCCAGCAGCCACTGGGGCGATAATTCACCCCTCCACTTT.

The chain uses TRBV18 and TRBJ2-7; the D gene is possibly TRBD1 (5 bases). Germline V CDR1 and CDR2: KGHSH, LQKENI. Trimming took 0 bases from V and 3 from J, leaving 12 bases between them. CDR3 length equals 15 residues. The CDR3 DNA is TGTGCCAGCTCACCACCGGCAGGGCTCTTCTACGAGCAGTACTTC. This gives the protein CASSPPAGLFYEQYF.

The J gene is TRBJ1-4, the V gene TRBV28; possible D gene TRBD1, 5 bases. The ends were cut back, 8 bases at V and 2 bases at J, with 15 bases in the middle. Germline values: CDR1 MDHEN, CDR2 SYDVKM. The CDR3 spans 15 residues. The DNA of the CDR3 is TGTGCCAGCTATTCCCAGGGAAGGACTAATGAAAAACTGTTTTTT. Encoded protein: CASYSQGRTNEKLFF.

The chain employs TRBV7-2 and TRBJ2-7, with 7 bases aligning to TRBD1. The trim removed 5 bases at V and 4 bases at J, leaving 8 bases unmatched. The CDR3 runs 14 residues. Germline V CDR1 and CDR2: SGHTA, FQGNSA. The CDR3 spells CASSKGQERYEQYF. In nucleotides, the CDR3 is TGTGCCAGCAGCAAAGGACAGGAGAGGTACGAGCAGTACTTC. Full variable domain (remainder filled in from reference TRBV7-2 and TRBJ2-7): GAGVSQSPSNKVTEKGKDVELRCDPISGHTALYWYRQSLGQGLEFLIYFQGNSAPDKSGLPSDRFSAERTGGSVSTLTIQRTQQEDSAVYLCASSKGQERYEQYFGPGTRLTVT.

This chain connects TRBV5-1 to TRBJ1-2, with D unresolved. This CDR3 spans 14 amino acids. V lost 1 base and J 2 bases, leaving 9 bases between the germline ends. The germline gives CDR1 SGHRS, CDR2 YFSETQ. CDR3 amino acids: CASSLSGSNYGYTF. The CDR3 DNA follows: TGCGCCAGCAGCTTGAGTGGATCCAACTATGGCTACACCTTC.

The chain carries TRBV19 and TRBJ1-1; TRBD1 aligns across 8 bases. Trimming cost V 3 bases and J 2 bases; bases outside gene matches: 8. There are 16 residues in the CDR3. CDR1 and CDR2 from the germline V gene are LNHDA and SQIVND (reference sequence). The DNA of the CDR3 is TGTGCCAGTAGTATCGGGACAGGTTGGGGAAACACTGAAGCTTTCTTT. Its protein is CASSIGTGWGNTEAFF.

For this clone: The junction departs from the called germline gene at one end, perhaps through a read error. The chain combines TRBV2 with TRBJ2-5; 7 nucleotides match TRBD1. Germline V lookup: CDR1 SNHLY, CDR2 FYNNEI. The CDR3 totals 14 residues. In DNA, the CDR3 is TGTGCCAGCACTGAACAGGGGATGAAAGAGACCCAGTACTTC. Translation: CASTEQGMKETQYF. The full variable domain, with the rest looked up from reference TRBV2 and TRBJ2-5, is EPEVTQTPSHQVTQMGQEVILRCVPISNHLYFYWYRQILGQKVEFLVSFYNNEISEKSEIFDDQFSVERPDGSNFTLKIRSTKLEDSAMYFCASTEQGMKETQYFGPGTRLLVL.

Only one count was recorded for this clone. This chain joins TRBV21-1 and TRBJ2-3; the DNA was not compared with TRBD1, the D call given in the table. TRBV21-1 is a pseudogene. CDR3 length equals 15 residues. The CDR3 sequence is CASSNPLDRRGTQYF. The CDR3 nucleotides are TGTGCCAGCAGCAATCCCCTGGACAGGCGAGGTACGCAGTATTTT.

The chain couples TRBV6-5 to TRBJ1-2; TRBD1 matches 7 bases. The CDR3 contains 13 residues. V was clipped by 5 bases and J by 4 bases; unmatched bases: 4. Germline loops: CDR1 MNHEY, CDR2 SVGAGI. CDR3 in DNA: TGTGCCAGCAGTAGGACAGGCGGCTATGGCTACACCTTC. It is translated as CASSRTGGYGYTF.

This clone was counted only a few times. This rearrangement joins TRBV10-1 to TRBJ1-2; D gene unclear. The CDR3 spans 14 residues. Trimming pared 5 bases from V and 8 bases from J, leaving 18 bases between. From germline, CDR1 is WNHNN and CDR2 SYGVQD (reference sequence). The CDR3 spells CASSSTAIPIGYTF. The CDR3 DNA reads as TGCGCCAGCAGTTCAACCGCTATCCCTATCGGCTACACCTTC.

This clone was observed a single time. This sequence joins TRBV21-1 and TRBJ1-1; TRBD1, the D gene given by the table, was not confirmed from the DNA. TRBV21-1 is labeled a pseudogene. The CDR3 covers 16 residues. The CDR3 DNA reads TGTGCCAGCAGCGTCGAACCGGGACATCCAAACACTGAAGCTTTCTTT. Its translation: CASSVEPGHPNTEAFF.

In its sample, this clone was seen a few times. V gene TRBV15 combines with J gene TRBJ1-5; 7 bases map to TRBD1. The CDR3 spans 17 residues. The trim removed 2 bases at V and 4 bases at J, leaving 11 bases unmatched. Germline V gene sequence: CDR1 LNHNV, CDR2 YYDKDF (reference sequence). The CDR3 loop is CATSRSGLRQGNQPQHF. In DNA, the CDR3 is TGTGCCACCAGCAGATCCGGCCTACGACAGGGTAATCAGCCCCAGCATTTT. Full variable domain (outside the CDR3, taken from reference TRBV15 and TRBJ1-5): DAMVIQNPRYQVTQFGKPVTLSCSQTLNHNVMYWYQQKSSQAPKLLFHYYDKDFNNEADTPDNFQSRRPNTSFCFLDIRSPGLGDTAMYLCATSRSGLRQGNQPQHFGDGTRLSIL.

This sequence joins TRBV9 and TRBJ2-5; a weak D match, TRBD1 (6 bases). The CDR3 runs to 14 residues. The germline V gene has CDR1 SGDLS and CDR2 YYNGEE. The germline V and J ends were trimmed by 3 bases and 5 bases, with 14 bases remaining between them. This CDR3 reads CASSAQGNRETQYF. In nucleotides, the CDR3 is TGTGCCAGCAGCGCACAGGGAAATCGGGAGACCCAGTACTTC.

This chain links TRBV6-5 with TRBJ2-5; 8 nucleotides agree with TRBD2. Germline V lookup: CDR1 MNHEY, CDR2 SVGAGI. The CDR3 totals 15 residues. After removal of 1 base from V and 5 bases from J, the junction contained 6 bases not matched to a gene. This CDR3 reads CASSYLGGGYETQYF. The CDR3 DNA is TGTGCCAGCAGTTACTTAGGCGGGGGGTACGAGACCCAGTACTTC.

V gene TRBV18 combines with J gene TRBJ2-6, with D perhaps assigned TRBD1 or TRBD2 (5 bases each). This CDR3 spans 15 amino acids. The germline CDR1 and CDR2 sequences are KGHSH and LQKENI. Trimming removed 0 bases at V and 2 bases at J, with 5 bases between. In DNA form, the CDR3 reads TGTGCCAGCTCACCACCGGGGGCTGGGGCCAACGTCCTGACTTTC. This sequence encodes CASSPPGAGANVLTF. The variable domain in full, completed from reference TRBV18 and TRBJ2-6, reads NAGVMQNPRHLVRRRGQEARLRCSPMKGHSHVYWYRQLPEEGLKFMVYLQKENIIDESGMPKERFSAEFPKEGPSILRIQQVVRGDSAAYFCASSPPGAGANVLTFGAGSRLTVL.

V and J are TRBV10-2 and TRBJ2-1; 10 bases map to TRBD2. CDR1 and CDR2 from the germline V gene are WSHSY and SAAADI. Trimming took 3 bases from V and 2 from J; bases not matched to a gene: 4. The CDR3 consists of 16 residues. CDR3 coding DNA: TGCGCCAGCAGTGATGGTAGCGGGAGGCCCTACAATGAGCAGTTCTTC. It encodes CASSDGSGRPYNEQFF.

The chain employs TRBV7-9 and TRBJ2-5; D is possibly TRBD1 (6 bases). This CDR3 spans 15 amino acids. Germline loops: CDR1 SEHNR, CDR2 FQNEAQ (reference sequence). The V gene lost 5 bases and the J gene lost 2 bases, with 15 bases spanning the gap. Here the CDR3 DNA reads TGTGCCAGCAGCCCAAACAGGGCTCGACAAGAGACCCAGTACTTC. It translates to CASSPNRARQETQYF.

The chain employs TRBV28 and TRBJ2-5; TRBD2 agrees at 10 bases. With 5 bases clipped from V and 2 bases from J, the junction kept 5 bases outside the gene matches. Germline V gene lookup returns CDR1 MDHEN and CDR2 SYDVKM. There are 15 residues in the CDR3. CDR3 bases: TGTGCCAGCAGTCTGTGGACTAGCGGACAAGAGACCCAGTACTTC. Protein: CASSLWTSGQETQYF.

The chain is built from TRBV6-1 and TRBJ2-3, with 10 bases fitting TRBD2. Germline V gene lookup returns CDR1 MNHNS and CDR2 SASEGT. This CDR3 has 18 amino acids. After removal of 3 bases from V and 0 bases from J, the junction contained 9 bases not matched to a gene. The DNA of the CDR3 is TGTGCCAGCAGTGATGGGGCTAGCGGGGGTCCTAGCACAGATACGCAGTATTTT. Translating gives CASSDGASGGPSTDTQYF.